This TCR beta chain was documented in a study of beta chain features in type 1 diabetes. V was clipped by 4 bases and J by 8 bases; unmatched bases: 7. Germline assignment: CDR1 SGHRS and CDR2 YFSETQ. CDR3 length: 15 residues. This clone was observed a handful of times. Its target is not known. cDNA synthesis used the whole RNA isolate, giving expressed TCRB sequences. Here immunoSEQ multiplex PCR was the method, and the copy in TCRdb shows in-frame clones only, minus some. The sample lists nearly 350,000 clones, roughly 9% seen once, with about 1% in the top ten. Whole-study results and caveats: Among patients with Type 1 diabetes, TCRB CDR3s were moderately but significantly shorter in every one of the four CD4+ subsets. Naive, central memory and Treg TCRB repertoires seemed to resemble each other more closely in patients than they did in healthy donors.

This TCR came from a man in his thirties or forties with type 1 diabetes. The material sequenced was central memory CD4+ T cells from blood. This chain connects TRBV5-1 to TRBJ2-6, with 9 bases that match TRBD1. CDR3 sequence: CASSPTDRGTNVLTF. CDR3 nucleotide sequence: TGCGCCAGCAGCCCAACTGACAGGGGGACCAACGTCCTGACTTTC.